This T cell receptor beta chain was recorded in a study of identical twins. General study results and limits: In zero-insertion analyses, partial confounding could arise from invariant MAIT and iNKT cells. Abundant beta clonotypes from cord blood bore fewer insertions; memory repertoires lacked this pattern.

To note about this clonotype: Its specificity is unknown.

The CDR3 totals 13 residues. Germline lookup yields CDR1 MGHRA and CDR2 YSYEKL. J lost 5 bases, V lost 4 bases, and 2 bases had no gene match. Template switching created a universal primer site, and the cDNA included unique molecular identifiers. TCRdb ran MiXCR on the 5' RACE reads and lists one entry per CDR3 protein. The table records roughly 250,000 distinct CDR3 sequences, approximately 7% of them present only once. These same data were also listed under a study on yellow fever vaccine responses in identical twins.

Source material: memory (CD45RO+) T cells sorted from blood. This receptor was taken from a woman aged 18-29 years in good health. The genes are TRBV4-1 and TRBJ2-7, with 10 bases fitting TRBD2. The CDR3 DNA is TGCGCCAGCAGCCTTAGCGGGAGGAACGAGCAGTACTTC. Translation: CASSLSGRNEQYF.